This T cell receptor beta chain was found in a study of identical twins. This CDR3 contains 17 residues. In germline, CDR1 is DFQATT, CDR2 SNEGSKA (reference sequence). The V gene end was trimmed by 0 bases and the J gene end by 5 bases; junction bases not matched to a gene: 8. This clonotype was detected a few times. MiXCR, run by TCRdb on the 5' RACE reads, gives a single entry per CDR3 protein. The repertoire includes a few hundred thousand distinct CDR3 sequences, 6.5% to 9.5% of them detected once, and roughly 3.1% sits in the top ten. These same records also appear under a second study, on yellow fever vaccine responses in identical twins.

This receptor was taken from a woman under 30 in good health. The sequenced material came from CD8+ T cells sorted from blood. V gene TRBV20-1 combines with J gene TRBJ2-2; 11 positions agree with TRBD2. This CDR3 reads CSARDRLAGGLTGELFF. Written as DNA, the CDR3 is TGCAGTGCTAGAGATAGGCTAGCGGGGGGCCTTACCGGGGAGCTGTTTTTT.